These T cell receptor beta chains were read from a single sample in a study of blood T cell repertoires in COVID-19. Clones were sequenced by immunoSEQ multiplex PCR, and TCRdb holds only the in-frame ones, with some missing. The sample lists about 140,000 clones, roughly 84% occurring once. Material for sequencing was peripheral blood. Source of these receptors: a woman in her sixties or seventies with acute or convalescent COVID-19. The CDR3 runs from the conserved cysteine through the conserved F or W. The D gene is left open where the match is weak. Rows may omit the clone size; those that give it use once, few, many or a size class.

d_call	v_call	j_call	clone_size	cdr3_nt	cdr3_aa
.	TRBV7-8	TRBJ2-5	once	TGTGCCAGCAGCTTAATTAGTCTGGAAGAGACCCAGTACTTC	CASSLISLEETQYF
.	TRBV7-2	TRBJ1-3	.	TGTGCCAGCAGCTTAGGCTACAGCCTTACTGGAAACACCATATATTTT	CASSLGYSLTGNTIYF
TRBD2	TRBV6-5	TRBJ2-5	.	TGTGCCAGCGGACCTAGCGGGAGACAAGAGACCCAGTACTTC	CASGPSGRQETQYF
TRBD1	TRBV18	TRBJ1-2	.	TGTGCCAGCTCACGCGACCGGGACAGGGTCAACTATGGCTACACCTTC	CASSRDRDRVNYGYTF
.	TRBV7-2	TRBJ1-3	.	TGTGCCAGCAGCCCACAGACCTCTGGAAACACCATATATTTT	CASSPQTSGNTIYF
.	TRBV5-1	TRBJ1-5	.	TGCGCCAGCAGAAAGGACAGCCCAAATCAGCCCCAGCATTTT	CASRKDSPNQPQHF
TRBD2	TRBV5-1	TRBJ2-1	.	TGCGCCAGCAGCTTGGGGGAGGGCGCCTACAATGAGCAGTTCTTC	CASSLGEGAYNEQFF
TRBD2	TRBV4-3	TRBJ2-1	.	TGCGCCAGCAGCCAAGCCGGGGGGAGCTCCTACAATGAGCAGTTCTTC	CASSQAGGSSYNEQFF
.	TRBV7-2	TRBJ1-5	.	TGTGCCAGCAGCTTAGACAGGGTGGGCCAGCCCCAGCATTTT	CASSLDRVGQPQHF
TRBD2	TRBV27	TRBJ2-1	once	TGTGCCAGCAGCTATACTAGCGGGGGGGCCAGTCGGAATGAGCAGTTCTTC	CASSYTSGGASRNEQFF
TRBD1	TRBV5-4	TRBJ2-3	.	TGTGCCAGCAGCCCCAACAGGGGTTGGGAACGCACAGATACGCAGTATTTT	CASSPNRGWERTDTQYF
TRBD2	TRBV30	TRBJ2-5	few	TGTGCCTGGGGGCGTAGCGGGGGAGAGACCCAGTACTTC	CAWGRSGGETQYF
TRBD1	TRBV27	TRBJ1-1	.	TGTGCCAGCAGTTTGCACGGGACAGTGAACACTGAAGCTTTCTTT	CASSLHGTVNTEAFF
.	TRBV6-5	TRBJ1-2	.	TGTGCCAGCAGCGCCTATGGCTATGGCTACACCTTC	CASSAYGYGYTF
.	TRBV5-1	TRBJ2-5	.	TGCGCCAGCAGCTTGGGTATGTCCGTCGACAGGACCGTTTGGACCCAGTACTTC	CASSLGMSVDRTVWTQYF
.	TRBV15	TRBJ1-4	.	TGTGCCACCAGCAGGGAGGGGACTTCCAATGAAAAACTGTTTTTT	CATSREGTSNEKLFF
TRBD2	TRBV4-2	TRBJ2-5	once	TGTGCCAGCAGCCGCGACTTCGGGGGGGGTGGAGAGACCCAGTACTTC	CASSRDFGGGGETQYF
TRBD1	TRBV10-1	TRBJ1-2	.	TGCGCCAGCACAACCGGGACAGATCCCGTGGGCTATGGCTACACCTTC	CASTTGTDPVGYGYTF
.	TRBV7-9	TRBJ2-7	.	TGTGCCAGCAGCCCACCCCTCGACAGGTCCCTCTGGGAGCAGTACTTC	CASSPPLDRSLWEQYF